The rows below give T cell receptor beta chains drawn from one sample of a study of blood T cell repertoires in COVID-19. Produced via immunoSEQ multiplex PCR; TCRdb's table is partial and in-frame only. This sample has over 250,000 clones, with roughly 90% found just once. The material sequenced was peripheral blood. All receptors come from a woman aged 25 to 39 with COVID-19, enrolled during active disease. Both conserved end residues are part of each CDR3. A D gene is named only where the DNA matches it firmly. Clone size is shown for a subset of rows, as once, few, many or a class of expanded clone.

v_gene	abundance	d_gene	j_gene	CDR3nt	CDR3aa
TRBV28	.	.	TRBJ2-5	TGTGCCAGCAGCAATCCCGGACAGTTTGAAGAGACCCAGTACTTC	CASSNPGQFEETQYF
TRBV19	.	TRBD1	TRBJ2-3	TGTGCCAGTAGCCCGGCAGACAGGGGCCAAAACACAGATACGCAGTATTTT	CASSPADRGQNTDTQYF
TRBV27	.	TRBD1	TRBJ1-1	TGTGCCAGCAGTTTCACCCGAAGACAGGGACTGAACACTGAAGCTTTCTTT	CASSFTRRQGLNTEAFF
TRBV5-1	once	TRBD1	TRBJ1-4	TGCGCCAGCAGCTTGGCCAGGACAGGGACACCTAATGAAAAACTGTTTTTT	CASSLARTGTPNEKLFF
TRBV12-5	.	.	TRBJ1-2	TGTGCTAGTGGGGAGACGGTTCGGACTGGAGGCTACACCTTC	CASGETVRTGGYTF
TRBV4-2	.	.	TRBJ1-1	TGTGCCAGCAGCCAAGTCCGAGAAGCGGCTGAAGCTTTCTTT	CASSQVREAAEAFF
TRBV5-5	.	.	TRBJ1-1	TGTGCCAGCAGCTTAGTACCGGGAGCCAACACTGAAGCTTTCTTT	CASSLVPGANTEAFF
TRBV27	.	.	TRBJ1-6	TGTGCCAGCAGCTTCCCAGGGGATAATTCACCCCTCCACTTT	CASSFPGDNSPLHF
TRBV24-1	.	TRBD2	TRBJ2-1	TGTGCCACCAGTGATGTGGGTCGCACCTATAGCGGGTCGAACCCCCTCAATGAGCAGTTCTTC	CATSDVGRTYSGSNPLNEQFF
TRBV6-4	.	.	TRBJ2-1	TGTGCCAGCAGTGCGTCCTGGACAGCTAGTGAGCAGTTCTTC	CASSASWTASEQFF
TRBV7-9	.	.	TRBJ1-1	TGTGCCAGCAGCTTATTCCTGCAGGCTGCCATGAACACTGAAGCTTTCTTT	CASSLFLQAAMNTEAFF
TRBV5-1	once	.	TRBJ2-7	TGCGCCAGCAGCTTCAGTATTTCCTACGAGCAGTACTTC	CASSFSISYEQYF
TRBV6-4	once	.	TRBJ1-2	TGTGCCAGCAGTGACTCCGGAGGACAGACCTATGGCTACACCTTC	CASSDSGGQTYGYTF
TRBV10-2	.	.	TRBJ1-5	TGCGCCAGCAGTGAAGCAGGCCCCTATAGCAATCAGCCCCAGCATTTT	CASSEAGPYSNQPQHF
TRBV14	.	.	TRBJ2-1	TGTGCCAGCAGCCAAGACAGGGGTATCGGCGACAATGAGCAGTTCTTC	CASSQDRGIGDNEQFF
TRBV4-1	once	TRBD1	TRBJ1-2	TGCGCCAGCAGCCCGTTTGGACAGGGGAATTCTGGCTACACCTTC	CASSPFGQGNSGYTF
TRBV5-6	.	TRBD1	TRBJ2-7	TGTGCCAGCATCCTTGTGGGACAGGGAACGTACGAGCAGTACTTC	CASILVGQGTYEQYF
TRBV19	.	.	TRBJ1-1	TGTGCCGCCGCGTCTTTCACTGAAGCTTTCTTT	CAAASFTEAFF
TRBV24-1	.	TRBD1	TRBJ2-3	TGTGCCACCACCGACAGGGGAAGCACAGATACGCAGTATTTT	CATTDRGSTDTQYF
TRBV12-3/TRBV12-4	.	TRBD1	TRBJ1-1	TGTGCCAGCAGCGCGGACAGGGTGACTGAAGCTTTCTTT	CASSADRVTEAFF
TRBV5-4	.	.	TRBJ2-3	TGTGCCAGCAGCTTGGCCTATCGGTCTAGCGAGGGGCCAGATACGCAGTATTTT	CASSLAYRSSEGPDTQYF
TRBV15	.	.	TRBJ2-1	TGTGCCACCAGCCCAAATTACAATGAGCAGTTCTTC	CATSPNYNEQFF
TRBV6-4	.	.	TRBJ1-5	TGTGCCAGCAGTGCCAGGGTTGGGAGCAATCAGCCCCAGCATTTT	CASSARVGSNQPQHF
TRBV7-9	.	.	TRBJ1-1	TGTGCCAGCAGCTTAGACCAGGGAAACACTGAAGCTTTCTTT	CASSLDQGNTEAFF
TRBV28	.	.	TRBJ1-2	TGTGCCAGCAGTCCCCTGGGGGGTGGCTACACCTTC	CASSPLGGGYTF
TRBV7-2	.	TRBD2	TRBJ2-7	TGTGCCAGCAGCCTCGGGACTAGCGGGTTCTCCTACGAGCAGTACTTC	CASSLGTSGFSYEQYF
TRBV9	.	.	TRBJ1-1	TGTGCCAGCAGCACAGGGCTGGCAACTGAAGCTTTCTTT	CASSTGLATEAFF
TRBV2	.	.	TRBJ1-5	TGTGCCAGCAGTGAAAGACAGTTGCCCTATCAGCCCCAGCATTTT	CASSERQLPYQPQHF
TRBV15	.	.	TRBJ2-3	TGTGCCACCAGTACTACAGGTAGCACAGATACGCAGTATTTT	CATSTTGSTDTQYF